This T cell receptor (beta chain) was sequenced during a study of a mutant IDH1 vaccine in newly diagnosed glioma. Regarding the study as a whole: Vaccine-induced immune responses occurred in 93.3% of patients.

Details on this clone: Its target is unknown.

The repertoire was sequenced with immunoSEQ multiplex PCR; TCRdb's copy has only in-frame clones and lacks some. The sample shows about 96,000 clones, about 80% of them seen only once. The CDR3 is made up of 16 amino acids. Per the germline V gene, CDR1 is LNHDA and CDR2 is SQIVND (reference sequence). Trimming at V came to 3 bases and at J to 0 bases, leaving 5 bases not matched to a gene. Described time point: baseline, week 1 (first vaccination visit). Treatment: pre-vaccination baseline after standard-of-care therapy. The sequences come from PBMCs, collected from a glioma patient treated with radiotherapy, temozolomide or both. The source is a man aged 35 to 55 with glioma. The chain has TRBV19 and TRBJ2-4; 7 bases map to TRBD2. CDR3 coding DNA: TGTGCCAGTAGTATGTTAGCGGGTATAGCCAAAAACATTCAGTACTTC. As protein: CASSMLAGIAKNIQYF.